This paragraph covers one T cell receptor (beta chain) sequence. The data belong to a study of blood T cell repertoires in COVID-19. Assay used: immunoSEQ multiplex PCR; TCRdb lists only in-frame clones, some missing. The table has tens of thousands of clones, more than 70% seen once. Unmatched junction bases numbered 10, after V lost 3 bases and J lost 0 bases. Germline V CDR1 and CDR2: DFQATT, SNEGSKA (reference sequence). The CDR3 covers 17 residues. Sequenced sample: peripheral blood. The chain links TRBV20-1 to TRBJ2-7; 11 bases agree with TRBD2. The receptor was isolated from a man aged 65-85 years with acute or convalescent COVID-19. The chain's CDR3 is CSASGASGGKTSYEQYF. CDR3 in DNA: TGCAGTGCTAGTGGGGCTAGCGGGGGGAAAACCTCCTACGAGCAGTACTTC.